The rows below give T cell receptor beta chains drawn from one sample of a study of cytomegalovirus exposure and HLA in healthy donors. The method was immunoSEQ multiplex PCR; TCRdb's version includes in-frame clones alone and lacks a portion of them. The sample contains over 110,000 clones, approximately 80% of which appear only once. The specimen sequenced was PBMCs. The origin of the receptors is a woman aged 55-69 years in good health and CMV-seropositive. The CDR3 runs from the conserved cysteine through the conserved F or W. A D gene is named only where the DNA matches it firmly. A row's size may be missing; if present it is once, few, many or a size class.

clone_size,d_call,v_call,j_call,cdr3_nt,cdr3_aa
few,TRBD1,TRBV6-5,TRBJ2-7,TGTGCCAGCAGTACCCCGACAGGGGGCAGGTACGAGCAGTACTTC,CASSTPTGGRYEQYF
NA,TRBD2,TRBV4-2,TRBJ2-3,TGTGCCAGCAGCCAAGATGGACTAGCGGGGGGGACAGATACGCAGTATTTT,CASSQDGLAGGTDTQYF
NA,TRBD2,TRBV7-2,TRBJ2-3,TGTGCCAGCAGCGGTCTAGCGGCTAGCACAGATACGCAGTATTTT,CASSGLAASTDTQYF
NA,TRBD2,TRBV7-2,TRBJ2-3,TGTGCCATCACGAGGGGCGGGGGAAGCACAGATACGCAGTATTTT,CAITRGGGSTDTQYF
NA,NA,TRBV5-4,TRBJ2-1,TGTGCCAGCAGCAAGCCCAACAATGAGCAGTTCTTC,CASSKPNNEQFF
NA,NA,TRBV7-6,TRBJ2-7,TGTGCCAGCAGCTTAGGGGGCGGAACCTACGAGCAGTACTTC,CASSLGGGTYEQYF
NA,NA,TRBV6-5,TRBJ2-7,TGTGCCAGCAGGTACAGTTCCGGTTCCTACGAGCAGTACTTC,CASRYSSGSYEQYF
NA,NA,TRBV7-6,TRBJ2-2,TGTGCCAGCAGCACGCGAAGCACCGGGGAGCTGTTTTTT,CASSTRSTGELFF
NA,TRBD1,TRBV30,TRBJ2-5,TGTGCCTGGAGTGCGGGACAGGGGGAACGAAGGGGGGAGCAGTACTTC,CAWSAGQGERRGEQYF
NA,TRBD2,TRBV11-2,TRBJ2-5,TGTGCCAGCAGCTTAGTCGGGCTAGCGGGTCCAGAGACCCAGTACTTC,CASSLVGLAGPETQYF
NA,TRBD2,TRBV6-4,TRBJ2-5,TGTGCCAGCAGTGTCGCGGCGGGAGGGGGAGAGACCCAGTACTTC,CASSVAAGGGETQYF
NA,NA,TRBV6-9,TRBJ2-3,TGTGCCAGCAGTTACCTCGGACTGAGCAGTAGCACAGATACGCAGTATTTT,CASSYLGLSSSTDTQYF
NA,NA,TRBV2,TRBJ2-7,TGTGCCAGTGGGGGGTTAACCTACGAGCAGTACTTC,CASGGLTYEQYF
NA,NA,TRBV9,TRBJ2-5,TGTGCCAGCAGCGTGACAGACAACCTCCAAGAGACCCAGTACTTC,CASSVTDNLQETQYF
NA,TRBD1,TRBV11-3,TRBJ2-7,TGTGCCAGCAGCGGACAGGGGGCAGGTTACGAGCAGTACTTC,CASSGQGAGYEQYF
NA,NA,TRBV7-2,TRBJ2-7,TGTGCCAGCAGCTCTGGGCCGGGGTACGAGCAGTACTTC,CASSSGPGYEQYF
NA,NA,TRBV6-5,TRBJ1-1,TGTGCCAGCAGTTCTAGATACGGACTCTCCGGGGCTTTCTTT,CASSSRYGLSGAFF
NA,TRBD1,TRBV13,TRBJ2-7,TGTGCCAGCAGCTTTCCGGGACAGGGATTCTACGAGCAGTACTTC,CASSFPGQGFYEQYF
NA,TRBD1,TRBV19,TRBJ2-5,TGTGCCAGTAGCCTCGACAGGGTGGAGACCCAGTACTTC,CASSLDRVETQYF
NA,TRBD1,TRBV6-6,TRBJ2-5,TGTGCCCATAACAGGGGTGGGACGGAGACCCAGTACTTC,CAHNRGGTETQYF
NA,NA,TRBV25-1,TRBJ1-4,TGTGCCAGCAGTGCATTTACGGGTAGTGAAAAACTGTTTTTT,CASSAFTGSEKLFF
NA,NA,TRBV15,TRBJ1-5,TGTGCCACCAGCAGAGACAGGGTAGAACAGCCCCAGCATTTT,CATSRDRVEQPQHF
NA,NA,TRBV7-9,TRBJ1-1,TGTGCCAGCAGCTATGGGACTGATATGAACACTGAAGCTTTCTTT,CASSYGTDMNTEAFF
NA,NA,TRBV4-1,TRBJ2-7,TGCGCCAGCAGCTACACCCAAGGACTCACCTACGAGCAGTACTTC,CASSYTQGLTYEQYF
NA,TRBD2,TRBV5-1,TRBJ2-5,TGCGCCAGCAGCTTAGGGACTAGCGGAGAGTGGGCCCAGTACTTC,CASSLGTSGEWAQYF
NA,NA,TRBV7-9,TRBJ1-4,TGTGCCAGCAGCTTGCGCGAGGCGGAAAAACTGTTTTTT,CASSLREAEKLFF
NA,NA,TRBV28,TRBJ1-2,TGTGCCAGCAGTCGATCTGGCCGGGACACCGGTTCTAGCTACACCTTC,CASSRSGRDTGSSYTF
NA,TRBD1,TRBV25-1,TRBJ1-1,TGTGCCAGCAGTTCGACAGGGAAAGAGGACACTGAAGCTTTCTTT,CASSSTGKEDTEAFF
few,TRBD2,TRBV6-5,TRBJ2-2,TGTGCCAGCAGTAAGGGACTAGCGGGAGTTGGGGAGCTGTTTTTT,CASSKGLAGVGELFF
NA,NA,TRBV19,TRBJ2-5,TGTGCCAGTAGTATAGGTGGGAGCCGGACCCAGTACTTC,CASSIGGSRTQYF
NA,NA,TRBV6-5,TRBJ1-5,TGTGCCAGCAGTTACCGGTATAGCAATCAGCCCCAGCATTTT,CASSYRYSNQPQHF
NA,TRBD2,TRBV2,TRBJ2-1,TGTGCCAGCAGTGGAACTAGCGGGAGGGGGCCCTACAATGAGCAGTTCTTC,CASSGTSGRGPYNEQFF
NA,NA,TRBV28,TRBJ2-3,TGTGCCAGCAGTTTGGCCGACAGAGACACAGATACGCAGTATTTT,CASSLADRDTDTQYF
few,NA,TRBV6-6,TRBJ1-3,TGTGCCAGCAGCCCGGTCGGTTCTGGAAACACCATATATTTT,CASSPVGSGNTIYF
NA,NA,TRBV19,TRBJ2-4,TGTGCCAGTAGTATAATGGGGGGAAGGGACATTCAGTACTTC,CASSIMGGRDIQYF
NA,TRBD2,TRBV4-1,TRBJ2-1,TGCGCCAGCAGCCAAGTACTAGCGCCTTACAATGAGCAGTTCTTC,CASSQVLAPYNEQFF
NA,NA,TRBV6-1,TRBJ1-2,TGTGCCAGCAGTGAAGCGGGCAGAAATGGCTACACCTTC,CASSEAGRNGYTF
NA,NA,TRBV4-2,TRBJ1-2,TGTGCCAGCAGCCAAACTCAGGGACAAAACTATGGCTACACCTTC,CASSQTQGQNYGYTF
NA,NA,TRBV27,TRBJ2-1,TGTGCCAGCAAGGCGGGAATCAATGAGCAGTTCTTC,CASKAGINEQFF
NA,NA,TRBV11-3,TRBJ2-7,TGTGCCAGCAGCTTATGGAGTCAACATGAGTACGAGCAGTACTTC,CASSLWSQHEYEQYF
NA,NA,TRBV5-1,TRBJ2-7,TGCGCCAGCAGCTTGGCGGAGGGGCCGCTCTACGAGCAGTACTTC,CASSLAEGPLYEQYF
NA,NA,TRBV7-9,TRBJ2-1,TGTGCCAGCAGCGCCGACCGAGGTGGGCAGTTCTTC,CASSADRGGQFF